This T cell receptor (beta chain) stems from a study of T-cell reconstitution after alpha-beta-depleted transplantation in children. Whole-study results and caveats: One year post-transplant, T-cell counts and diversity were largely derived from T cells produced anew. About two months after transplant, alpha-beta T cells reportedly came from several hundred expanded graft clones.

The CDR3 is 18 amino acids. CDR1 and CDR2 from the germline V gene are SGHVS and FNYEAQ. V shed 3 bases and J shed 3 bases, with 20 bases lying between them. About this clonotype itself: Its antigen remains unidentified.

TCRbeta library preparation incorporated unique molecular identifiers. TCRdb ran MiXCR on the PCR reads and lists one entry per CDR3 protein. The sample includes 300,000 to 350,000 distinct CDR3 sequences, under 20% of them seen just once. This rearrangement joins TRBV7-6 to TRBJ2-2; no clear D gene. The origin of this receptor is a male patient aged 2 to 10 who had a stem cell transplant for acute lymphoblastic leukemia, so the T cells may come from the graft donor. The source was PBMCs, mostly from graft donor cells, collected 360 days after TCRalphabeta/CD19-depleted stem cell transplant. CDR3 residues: CASSFPVLGPQDTGELFF. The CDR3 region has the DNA TGTGCCAGCAGCTTTCCCGTCCTAGGGCCTCAGGACACCGGGGAGCTGTTTTTT.